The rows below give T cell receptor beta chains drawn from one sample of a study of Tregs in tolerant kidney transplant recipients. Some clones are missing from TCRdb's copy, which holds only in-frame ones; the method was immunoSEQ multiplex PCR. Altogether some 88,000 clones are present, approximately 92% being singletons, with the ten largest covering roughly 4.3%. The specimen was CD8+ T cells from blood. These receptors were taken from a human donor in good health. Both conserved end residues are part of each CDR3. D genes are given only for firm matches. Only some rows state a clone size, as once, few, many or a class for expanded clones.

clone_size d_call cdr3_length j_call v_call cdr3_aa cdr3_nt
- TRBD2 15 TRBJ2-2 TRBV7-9 CASFPSGMNTGELFF TGTGCCAGCTTCCCAAGCGGGATGAACACCGGGGAGCTGTTTTTT
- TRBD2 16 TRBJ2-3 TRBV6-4 CASSDGREAGTDTQYF TGTGCCAGCAGTGACGGGCGGGAGGCGGGCACAGATACGCAGTATTTT
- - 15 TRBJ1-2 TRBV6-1 CASSEVGHPAYGYTF TGTGCCAGCAGTGAAGTTGGTCATCCTGCCTATGGCTACACCTTC
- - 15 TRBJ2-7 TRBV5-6 CASSLTRDIRYEQYF TGTGCCAGCAGCTTGACCCGGGACATCCGCTACGAGCAGTACTTC
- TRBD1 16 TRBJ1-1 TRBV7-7 CASSFGRGRVNTEAFF TGTGCTAGCAGCTTTGGCAGGGGGCGAGTAAACACTGAAGCTTTCTTT
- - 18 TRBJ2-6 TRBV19 CASSIDPARSSGANVLTF TGTGCCAGTAGTATAGATCCCGCTAGGAGTTCCGGGGCCAACGTCCTGACTTTC
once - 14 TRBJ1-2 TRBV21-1 CASSIGCSSYGYTF TGTGCCAGCAGCATCGGCTGTTCTAGCTATGGCTACACCTTC
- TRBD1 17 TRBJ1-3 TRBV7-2 CASSLVAGGFSGNTIYF TGTGCCAGCAGCTTAGTGGCAGGGGGCTTTTCGGGAAACACCATATATTTT
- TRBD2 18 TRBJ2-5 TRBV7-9 CASSFPYPGLAGEETQYF TGTGCCAGCAGCTTTCCTTATCCGGGACTAGCGGGAGAAGAGACCCAGTACTTC
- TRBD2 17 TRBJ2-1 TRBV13 CASSSASGTRGYNEQFF TGTGCCAGCAGCTCTGCTTCCGGGACTAGAGGTTACAATGAGCAGTTCTTC
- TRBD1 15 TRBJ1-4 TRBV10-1 CANPGQGRTNEKLFF TGCGCCAACCCGGGACAGGGGCGGACTAATGAAAAACTGTTTTTT
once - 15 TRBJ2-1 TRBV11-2 CASSLDILPYNEQFF TGTGCCAGCAGCTTAGATATTTTGCCCTACAATGAGCAGTTCTTC
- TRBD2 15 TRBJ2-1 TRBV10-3 CASGRLAGTYNEQFF TGTGCCAGCGGAAGACTAGCGGGAACCTACAATGAGCAGTTCTTC
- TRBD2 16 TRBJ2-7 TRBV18 CASSPRTSGGPYEQYF TGTGCCAGCTCTCCTAGGACTAGCGGAGGCCCCTACGAGCAGTACTTC
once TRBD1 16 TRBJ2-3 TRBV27 CASSLGTGVATDTQYF TGTGCCAGCAGTTTAGGGACAGGGGTGGCCACAGATACGCAGTATTTT
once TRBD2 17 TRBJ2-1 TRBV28 CASSYPRGWSSYNEQFF TGTGCCAGCAGTTACCCGCGGGGGTGGAGCTCCTACAATGAGCAGTTCTTC
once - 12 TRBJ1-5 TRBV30 CAWAWCQSAQHF TGTGCCTGGGCTTGGTGTCAATCAGCCCAGCATTTT
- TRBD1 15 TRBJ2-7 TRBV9 CASSPGTGASYEQYF TGTGCCAGCAGCCCAGGGACAGGGGCCTCCTACGAGCAGTACTTC